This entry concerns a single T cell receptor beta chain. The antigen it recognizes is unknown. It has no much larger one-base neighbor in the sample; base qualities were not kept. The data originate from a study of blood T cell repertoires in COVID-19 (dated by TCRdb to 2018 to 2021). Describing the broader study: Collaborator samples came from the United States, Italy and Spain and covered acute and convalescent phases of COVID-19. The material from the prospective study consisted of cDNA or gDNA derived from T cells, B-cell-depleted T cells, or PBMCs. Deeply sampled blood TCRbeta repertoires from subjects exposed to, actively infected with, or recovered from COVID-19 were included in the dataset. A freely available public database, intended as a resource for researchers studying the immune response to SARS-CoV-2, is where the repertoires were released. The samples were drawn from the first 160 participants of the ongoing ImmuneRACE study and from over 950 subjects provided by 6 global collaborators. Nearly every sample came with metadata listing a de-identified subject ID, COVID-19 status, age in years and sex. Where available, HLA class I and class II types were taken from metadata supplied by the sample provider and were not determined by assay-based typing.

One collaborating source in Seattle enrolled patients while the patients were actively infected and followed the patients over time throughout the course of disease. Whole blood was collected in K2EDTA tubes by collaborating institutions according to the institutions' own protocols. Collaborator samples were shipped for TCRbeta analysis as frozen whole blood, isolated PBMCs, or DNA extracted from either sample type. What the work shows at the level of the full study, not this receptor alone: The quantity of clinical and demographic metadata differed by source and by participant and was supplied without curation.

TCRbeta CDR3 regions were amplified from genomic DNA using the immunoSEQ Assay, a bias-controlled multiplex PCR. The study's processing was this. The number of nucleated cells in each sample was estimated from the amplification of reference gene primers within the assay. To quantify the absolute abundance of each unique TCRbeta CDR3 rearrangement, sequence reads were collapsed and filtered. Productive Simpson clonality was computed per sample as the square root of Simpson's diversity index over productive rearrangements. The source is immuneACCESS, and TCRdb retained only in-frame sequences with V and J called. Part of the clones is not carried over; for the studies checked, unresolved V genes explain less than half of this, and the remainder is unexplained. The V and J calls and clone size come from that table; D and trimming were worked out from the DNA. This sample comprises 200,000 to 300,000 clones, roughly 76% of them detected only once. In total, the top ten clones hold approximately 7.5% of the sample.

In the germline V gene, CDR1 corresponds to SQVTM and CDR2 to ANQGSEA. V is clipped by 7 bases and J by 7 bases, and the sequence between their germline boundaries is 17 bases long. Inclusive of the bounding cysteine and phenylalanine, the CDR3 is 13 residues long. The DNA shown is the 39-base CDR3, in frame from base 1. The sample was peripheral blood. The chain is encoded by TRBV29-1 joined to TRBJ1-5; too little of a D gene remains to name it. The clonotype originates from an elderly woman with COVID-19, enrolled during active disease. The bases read TGCAGCGCGGCGAGGGATAATGTACAGCCCCAGCATTTT. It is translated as CSAARDNVQPQHF.